This TCR beta chain was obtained from a study of blood T cell repertoires in COVID-19. Original processing notes: Reference gene primers were amplified, and this amplification served to estimate nucleated cell counts. Repertoires were generated with immunoSEQ multiplex PCR, while TCRdb's copy carries only in-frame clones and drops some. V and J calls and clone size are as listed in that table; D and trimming were resolved from the DNA. The data show roughly 100,000 clones, with more than 80% seen just once and 12% held by the top ten. This CDR3 comprises 14 residues. Trimming took 7 bases from V and 10 from J; bases not matched to a gene: 13. Germline CDR1 MNHEY, CDR2 SVGAGI.

This clonotype was sampled from a human donor in a cohort sampled during active COVID-19. Sequenced: peripheral blood. The rearrangement links TRBV6-5 to TRBJ1-1; TRBD1 matches at 9 bases. The CDR3 loop is CASIPGQGWPGAFF. Written as DNA, the CDR3 is TGTGCCAGCATCCCGGGACAGGGCTGGCCTGGAGCTTTCTTT.